A selection of T cell receptor beta chains follows, all from one sample in a study of beta chain features in type 1 diabetes. Generated by immunoSEQ multiplex PCR, the TCRdb table keeps only in-frame clones and is missing some. This table has under 400,000 clones, about 20% appearing once. Sequencing input: naive CD4+ T cells from blood. The receptors originated from a woman younger than 30 in good health. Both conserved end residues are part of each CDR3. The order of the fields is clone size, D gene, V gene, J gene, CDR3 protein, CDR3 DNA. The D gene is left open where the match is weak. The size field is filled for only some rows; it gives once, few, many or a size class.

>NA|NA|TRBV5-1|TRBJ1-1
CASSWNRDTFSTEAFF
TGCGCCAGCAGCTGGAACCGGGACACATTCAGCACTGAAGCTTTCTTT
>few|NA|TRBV7-9|TRBJ1-1
CASSFFGGPQIF
TGTGCCAGCAGCTTCTTCGGGGGGCCGCAGATCTTT
>NA|NA|TRBV18|TRBJ1-2
CASSPGENYGYTF
TGTGCCAGCTCACCCGGGGAGAACTATGGCTACACCTTC
>NA|NA|TRBV30|TRBJ2-2
CAWSVVGGTGELFF
TGTGCCTGGAGTGTGGTCGGGGGCACCGGGGAGCTGTTTTTT
>few|TRBD2|TRBV5-4|TRBJ2-5
CASGTGRFQETQYF
TGTGCCAGCGGAACCGGGAGGTTCCAAGAGACCCAGTACTTC
>few|NA|TRBV28|TRBJ2-1
CASSLKILRSYNEQFF
TGTGCCAGCAGTTTAAAGATCCTGCGCTCCTACAATGAGCAGTTCTTC
>NA|NA|TRBV18|TRBJ2-3
CASSDSAEDTQYF
TGTGCCAGCTCAGATTCGGCGGAAGATACGCAGTATTTT
>NA|TRBD2|TRBV2|TRBJ2-1
CASSGGTSRSNEQFF
TGTGCCAGCAGTGGGGGGACTAGCAGAAGTAATGAGCAGTTCTTC
>NA|NA|TRBV5-4|TRBJ2-4
CASSLGLFGSTKNIQYF
TGTGCCAGCAGCTTGGGACTGTTCGGGAGTACCAAAAACATTCAGTACTTC
>NA|TRBD2|TRBV29-1|TRBJ2-1
CSPWVLTSGYNEQFF
TGCAGCCCTTGGGTTCTGACTAGCGGATACAATGAGCAGTTCTTC
>NA|TRBD1|TRBV13|TRBJ2-7
CASLGDRGLLGNEQYF
TGTGCCAGTCTTGGCGACAGGGGGCTTCTGGGCAACGAGCAGTACTTC
>NA|NA|TRBV5-1|TRBJ2-1
CASSPRASDNEQFF
TGCGCCAGCAGCCCTAGGGCTAGCGACAATGAGCAGTTCTTC
>few|NA|TRBV6-5|TRBJ2-3
CATRRGRVTDTQYF
TGTGCCACTCGGAGGGGGCGGGTCACAGATACGCAGTATTTT
>NA|NA|TRBV19|TRBJ1-5
CASSIVADQPQHF
TGTGCCAGTAGTATAGTGGCCGATCAGCCCCAGCATTTT
>few|NA|TRBV7-3|TRBJ2-6
CASSYPTGSGGANVLTF
TGTGCCAGCAGTTATCCGACAGGCAGTGGCGGGGCCAACGTCCTGACTTTC
>few|NA|TRBV30|TRBJ1-5
CAWSVSGGQPQHF
TGTGCCTGGAGTGTATCGGGTGGGCAGCCCCAGCATTTT
>few|NA|TRBV30|TRBJ1-2
CAWTQVDYGYTF
TGTGCCTGGACCCAGGTTGACTATGGCTACACCTTC
>few|NA|TRBV18|TRBJ2-7
CASSLEDEQYF
TGTGCCAGCTCACTGGAGGATGAGCAGTACTTC
>NA|TRBD1|TRBV6-1|TRBJ1-2
CAGGDRADGYTF
TGTGCCGGAGGGGACAGGGCGGATGGCTACACCTTC
>NA|NA|TRBV11-1|TRBJ1-1
CASSLVGMTEAFF
TGTGCCAGCAGCTTAGTCGGGATGACTGAAGCTTTCTTT
>few|NA|TRBV7-2|TRBJ1-2
CASSLEPGGRYYGYTF
TGTGCCAGCAGCTTAGAGCCGGGGGGGAGGTACTATGGCTACACCTTC
>NA|NA|TRBV11-2|TRBJ2-4
CASSPQPGRGWAKNIQYF
TGTGCCAGCAGCCCTCAGCCGGGCAGGGGCTGGGCCAAAAACATTCAGTACTTC
>NA|NA|TRBV10-3|TRBJ2-3
CAISESAGSTDTQYF
TGTGCCATCAGTGAGTCGGCGGGAAGCACAGATACGCAGTATTTT
>few|NA|TRBV19|TRBJ1-5
CASSIKAARGNQPQHF
TGTGCCAGTAGTATAAAGGCAGCGCGGGGCAATCAGCCCCAGCATTTT
>few|NA|TRBV7-2|TRBJ2-7
CASSFPGTEQYF
TGTGCCAGCAGCTTTCCGGGAACCGAGCAGTACTTC
>few|TRBD2|TRBV11-3|TRBJ2-5
CASSLEGGETQYF
TGTGCCAGCAGCTTAGAGGGGGGGGAGACCCAGTACTTC
>NA|NA|TRBV29-1|TRBJ1-1
CSVVVAADTEAFF
TGCAGCGTTGTAGTCGCGGCTGACACTGAAGCTTTCTTT
>few|TRBD1|TRBV6-6|TRBJ2-3
CASSGSTGGTDTQYF
TGTGCCAGCAGTGGGTCGACAGGGGGTACAGATACGCAGTATTTT
>few|NA|TRBV5-1|TRBJ1-2
CASSSGDPINYGYTF
TGCGCCAGCAGCTCCGGAGACCCAATCAACTATGGCTACACCTTC
>few|NA|TRBV12-5|TRBJ1-1
CASGSYTEAFF
TGTGCTAGTGGGTCTTACACTGAAGCTTTCTTT
>NA|TRBD1|TRBV30|TRBJ1-1
CAWCGTGRMGEAFF
TGTGCCTGGTGCGGGACAGGGAGGATGGGTGAAGCTTTCTTT
>few|TRBD2|TRBV9|TRBJ2-3
CASTLGGVLDTQYF
TGTGCCAGCACGTTGGGGGGGGTCCTAGATACGCAGTATTTT
>NA|TRBD2|TRBV18|TRBJ2-1
CASSPLGLAGDNEQFF
TGTGCCAGCTCACCACTAGGTCTAGCGGGAGACAATGAGCAGTTCTTC
>few|TRBD1|TRBV9|TRBJ1-1
CASSVGQGPPYTEAFF
TGTGCCAGCAGCGTAGGACAGGGCCCCCCATACACTGAAGCTTTCTTT